The present entry profiles one TCR beta chain with its context. The sample comes from a study of T cell changes during pregnancy in multiple sclerosis. Only in-frame clones appear in the TCRdb table, and some are missing; sequencing was by immunoSEQ multiplex PCR. Found here are about 20,000 clones, approximately 87% of them singletons; the top ten hold approximately 9.1%. Deletions cut 3 bases from V and 6 bases from J, with 6 bases between. The germline V gene has CDR1 MDHEN and CDR2 SYDVKM. This CDR3 is 11 amino acids long. The chain couples TRBV28 to TRBJ2-7; D unclear. The sample in question was CD8+ T cells from peripheral blood mononuclear cells, obtained after pregnancy. This TCR was recovered from a female donor with multiple sclerosis, enrolled in a pregnancy study. The chain's CDR3 is CASSLRGEQYF. The CDR3 DNA sequence: TGTGCCAGCAGTTTGCGTGGCGAGCAGTACTTC.